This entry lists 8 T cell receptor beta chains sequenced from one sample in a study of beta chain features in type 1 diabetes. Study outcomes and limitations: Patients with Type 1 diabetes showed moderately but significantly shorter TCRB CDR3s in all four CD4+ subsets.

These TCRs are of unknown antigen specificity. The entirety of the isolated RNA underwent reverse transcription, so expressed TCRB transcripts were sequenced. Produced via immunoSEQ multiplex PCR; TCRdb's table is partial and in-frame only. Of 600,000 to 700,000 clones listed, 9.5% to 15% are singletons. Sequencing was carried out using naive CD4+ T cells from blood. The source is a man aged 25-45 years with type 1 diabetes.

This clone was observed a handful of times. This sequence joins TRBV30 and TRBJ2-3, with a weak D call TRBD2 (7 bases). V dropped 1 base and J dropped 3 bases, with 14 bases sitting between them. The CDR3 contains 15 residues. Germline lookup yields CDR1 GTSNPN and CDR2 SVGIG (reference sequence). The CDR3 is CAWSAKGGSTDTQYF. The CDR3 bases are TGTGCCTGGAGTGCCAAGGGGGGGTCAACAGATACGCAGTATTTT.

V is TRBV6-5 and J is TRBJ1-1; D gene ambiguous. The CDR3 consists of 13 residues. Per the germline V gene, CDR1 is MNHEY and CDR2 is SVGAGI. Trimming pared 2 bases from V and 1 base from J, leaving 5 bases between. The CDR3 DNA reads TGTGCCAGCAGTTACGGGCCGAACACTGAAGCTTTCTTT. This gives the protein CASSYGPNTEAFF.

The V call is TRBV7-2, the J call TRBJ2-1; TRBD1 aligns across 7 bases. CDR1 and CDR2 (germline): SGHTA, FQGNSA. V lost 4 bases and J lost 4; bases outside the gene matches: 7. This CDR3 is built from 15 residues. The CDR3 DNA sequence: TGTGCCAGCAGCTCAGGGGGAAAAGAGTACAATGAGCAGTTCTTC. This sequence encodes CASSSGGKEYNEQFF.

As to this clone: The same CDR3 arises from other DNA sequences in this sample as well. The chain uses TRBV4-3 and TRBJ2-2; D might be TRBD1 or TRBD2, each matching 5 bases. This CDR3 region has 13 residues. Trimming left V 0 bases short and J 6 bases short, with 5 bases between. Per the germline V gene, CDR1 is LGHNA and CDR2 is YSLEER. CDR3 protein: CASSQEGPGELFF. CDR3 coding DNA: TGCGCCAGCAGCCAAGAGGGACCCGGGGAGCTGTTTTTT.

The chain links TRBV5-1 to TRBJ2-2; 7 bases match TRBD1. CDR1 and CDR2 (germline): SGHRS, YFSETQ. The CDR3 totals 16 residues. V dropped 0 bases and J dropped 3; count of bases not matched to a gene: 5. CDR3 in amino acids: CASSLGVTGHTGELFF. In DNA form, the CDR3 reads TGCGCCAGCAGCTTGGGAGTGACAGGGCACACCGGGGAGCTGTTTTTT.

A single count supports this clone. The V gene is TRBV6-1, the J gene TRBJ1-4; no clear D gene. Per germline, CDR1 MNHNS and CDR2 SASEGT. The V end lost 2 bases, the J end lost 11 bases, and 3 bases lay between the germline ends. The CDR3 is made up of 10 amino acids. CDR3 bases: TGTGCCAGCAGTGAATGGAAACTGTTTTTT. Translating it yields CASSEWKLFF.

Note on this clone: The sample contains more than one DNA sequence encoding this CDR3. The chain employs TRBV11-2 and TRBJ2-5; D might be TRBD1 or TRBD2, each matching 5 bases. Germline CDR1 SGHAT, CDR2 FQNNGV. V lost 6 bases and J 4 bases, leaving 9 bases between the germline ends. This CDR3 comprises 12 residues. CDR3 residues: CASSGGGETQYF. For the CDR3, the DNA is TGTGCCAGCAGTGGTGGGGGAGAGACCCAGTACTTC.

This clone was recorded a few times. The CDR3 sequence is CASRPSGGSYGYTF. CDR3 in DNA: TGTGCCAGCCGCCCCTCCGGCGGCAGCTATGGCTACACCTTC. This chain joins TRBV6-1 and TRBJ1-2; D gene uncertain. Germline CDR1 MNHNS, CDR2 SASEGT. V was trimmed by 8 bases and J by 4 bases, leaving 17 bases between them. CDR3 length: 14 residues.